The T cell receptor (beta chain) under discussion was sequenced for a study of molecular identifiers for immune sequencing clone quantification. Study-wide results and caveats: Over 99% of effector molecules, but under 1% in naive cells, were held by clones with more than 20 RNA copies.

This clonotype was seen ten or more times. No antigen is known for it. TCRdb re-derived calls from the PCR reads in MiXCR, one entry per CDR3 protein. The sample records about half a million distinct CDR3 sequences, under 30% being singletons. The CDR3 covers 13 residues. The specimen sequenced was naive CD8+ T cells from blood, with Jurkat cell RNA spiked in. Subset defined: FACS-sorted CD8+CD4-CCR7+CD45RA+ naive T cells. This receptor was obtained from a human donor in good health. Some libraries in this study had Jurkat cell RNA spiked in. The V gene is TRBV21-1, the J gene TRBJ1-5; the table's TRBD1 call for D was not verified on the DNA. TRBV21-1 is recorded as a pseudogene. The CDR3 DNA reads TGTGCCAGCAGCGAACAGGGAAATCAGCCCCAGCATTTT. Translating it yields CASSEQGNQPQHF.